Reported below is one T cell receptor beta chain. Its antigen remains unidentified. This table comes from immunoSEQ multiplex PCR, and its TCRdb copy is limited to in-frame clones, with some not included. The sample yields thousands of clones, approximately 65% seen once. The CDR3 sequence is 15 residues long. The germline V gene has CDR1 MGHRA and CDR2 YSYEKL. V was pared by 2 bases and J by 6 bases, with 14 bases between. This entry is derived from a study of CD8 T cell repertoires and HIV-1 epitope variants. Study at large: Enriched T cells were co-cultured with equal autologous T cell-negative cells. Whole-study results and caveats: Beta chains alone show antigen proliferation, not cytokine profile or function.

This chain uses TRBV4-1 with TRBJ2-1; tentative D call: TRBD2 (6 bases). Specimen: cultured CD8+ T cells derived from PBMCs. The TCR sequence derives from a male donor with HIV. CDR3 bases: TGCGCCAGCAGCCAAAACATCGGGAGTATCAATGAGCAGTTCTTC. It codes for CASSQNIGSINEQFF.